The subject of this entry is one TCR beta chain. The antigen remains unidentified. Sample barcodes and UMIs were carried by the TCR alpha and TCR beta cDNA libraries that 5'RACE generated with constant-segment primers. TCRdb analysed the 5' RACE reads with MiXCR anew, one entry per CDR3 protein. Of 85,000 to 130,000 distinct CDR3 sequences in the sample, 11% are singletons; the top ten hold around 39%. The CDR3 contains 14 residues. V was shortened by 5 bases and J by 6 bases, with 15 bases between the two germline ends. Germline V gives CDR1 LNHDA, CDR2 SQIVND (reference sequence). The data were obtained in a study of T-cell memory formation after mild COVID-19. Study-wide results and limits: Prior to infection, memory already included some responding clones, suggesting cross-reactive memory joined.

The receptor's source is a man between 18 and 35 years old who had mild COVID-19 (a few samples of this study predate the infection). Cell type and time point are not known. What was sequenced was PBMCs or a T cell subset sorted from them (not recorded which). The chain links TRBV19 to TRBJ2-3, with D uncertain. The CDR3 DNA follows: TGTGCCAGTAGTTTGTCAGCAAGGTTTGATACGCAGTATTTT. Protein: CASSLSARFDTQYF. The whole variable domain, remainder taken from reference TRBV19 and TRBJ2-3, is DGGITQSPKYLFRKEGQNVTLSCEQNLNHDAMYWYRQDPGQGLRLIYYSQIVNDFQKGDIAEGYSVSREKKESFPLTVTSAQKNPTAFYLCASSLSARFDTQYFGPGTRLTVL.